A selection of T cell receptor beta chains follows, all from one sample in a study of T cells of healthy individuals. TCRdb reanalysed the 5' RACE reads using MiXCR and keeps one entry per CDR3 protein. Of about 57,000 distinct CDR3 sequences listed, roughly 16% were seen once; the top ten hold approximately 4.7%. Receptors were obtained from a human donor in good health. CDR3s include the opening cysteine and the closing phenylalanine or tryptophan. A D gene is named only where the DNA matches it firmly. Expanded clones get a size class; other rows say once, few or many, or leave the size out.

d_gene | j_gene | abundance | v_gene | CDR3nt | CDR3aa
TRBD1 | TRBJ1-2 | many | TRBV28 | TGTGCCAGCAGATCGGACAGGGCTGGCTACACCTTC | CASRSDRAGYTF
TRBD1 | TRBJ1-3 | many | TRBV6-5 | TGTGCCAGCAGTTTCCAGGGGGCGCCTGGAAACACCATATATTTT | CASSFQGAPGNTIYF
- | TRBJ1-4 | many | TRBV7-9 | TGTGCCAGCAGCTCACCCGGGCCGACAATGAAGGAAAAACTGTTTTTT | CASSSPGPTMKEKLFF
- | TRBJ1-1 | - | TRBV7-6 | TGTGCCAGCAGCTTCCGGGGGCAGAACACTGAAGCTTTCTTT | CASSFRGQNTEAFF
- | TRBJ1-6 | many | TRBV6-6 | TGTGCCAGCAGTTACTCGGGGGGGAGGCTGGGTCGGAATTCACCCCTCCACTTT | CASSYSGGRLGRNSPLHF
TRBD1 | TRBJ2-7 | few | TRBV3-1 | TGTGCCAGCAGCCAAACAGGGGCCAACTACGAGCAGTACTTC | CASSQTGANYEQYF
TRBD1 | TRBJ1-3 | few | TRBV9 | TGTGCCAGCAGCGTGGGGGGGACAGGGGGCTCTGGAAACACCATATATTTT | CASSVGGTGGSGNTIYF
- | TRBJ2-1 | few | TRBV6-5 | TGTGCCAGCAGTTCCTTTCCCTTCCGGGACCATAGTAATGAGCAGTTCTTC | CASSSFPFRDHSNEQFF
- | TRBJ2-7 | - | TRBV7-8 | TGTGCCAGCAGCACCCGGGCTACCTACGAGCAGTACTTC | CASSTRATYEQYF
- | TRBJ2-7 | - | TRBV7-2 | TGTGCCAGCAGCTTAGGGAAGGGCACCTACGAGCAGTACTTC | CASSLGKGTYEQYF
TRBD1 | TRBJ1-1 | few | TRBV7-3 | TGTGCCAGCAGCAATACAGGGGGCAACACTGAAGCTTTCTTT | CASSNTGGNTEAFF
- | TRBJ2-7 | many | TRBV29-1 | TGCAGCGTTGTGAGTGTTTCTCTCGGCGAGCAGTACTTC | CSVVSVSLGEQYF
- | TRBJ2-7 | few | TRBV7-9 | TGTGCCAGCAGCCCTACAGGGGGGGACTACGAGCAGTACTTC | CASSPTGGDYEQYF
TRBD1 | TRBJ2-1 | few | TRBV5-1 | TGCGCCAGCAGCTCGGCAGGGGGATACAATGAGCAGTTCTTC | CASSSAGGYNEQFF
- | TRBJ2-3 | - | TRBV5-1 | TGCGCCAGCAGCTTGGAGGTAAAAACAGATACGCAGTATTTT | CASSLEVKTDTQYF
- | TRBJ2-3 | many | TRBV29-1 | TGCAGCGTTGAAGGGAGGTACTTAGATACGCAGTATTTT | CSVEGRYLDTQYF
TRBD2 | TRBJ2-3 | few | TRBV20-1 | TGCAGTGCTAGAGAACTAGCGGGTCGCACAGATACGCAGTATTTT | CSARELAGRTDTQYF
- | TRBJ2-1 | many | TRBV4-1 | TGCGCCAGCAGCCAAGCGGCTGGGTCCCAGTTCTTC | CASSQAAGSQFF
- | TRBJ2-7 | many | TRBV7-2 | TGTGCCAGCAGCACTAACAGGAACGAGCAGTACTTC | CASSTNRNEQYF
TRBD1 | TRBJ2-5 | - | TRBV10-2 | TGCGCCAGCAGTGGGGGACAGGGGGCCTTAGAGACCCAGTACTTC | CASSGGQGALETQYF
- | TRBJ2-5 | - | TRBV7-9 | TGTGCCAGCAGACTGACAGACCAAGAGACCCAGTACTTC | CASRLTDQETQYF
- | TRBJ2-7 | many | TRBV29-1 | TGCAGCGTTGAAGACTCAAACCGGGGGTTCCCCTACGAGCAGTACTTC | CSVEDSNRGFPYEQYF
- | TRBJ1-5 | many | TRBV7-6 | TGTGCCAGCAGCCAACACGACAATCAGCCCCAGCATTTT | CASSQHDNQPQHF
TRBD1 | TRBJ1-2 | many | TRBV25-1 | TGTGCCAGCAGTGCTACCCTCGGGACAGGGGATCAACGTTGGTATGGCTACACCTTC | CASSATLGTGDQRWYGYTF
TRBD2 | TRBJ2-5 | many | TRBV12-3/TRBV12-4 | TGTGCCAGCAGTTTGGGACTAGCGGGAGCCTTAGAGACCCAGTACTTC | CASSLGLAGALETQYF
TRBD1 | TRBJ2-7 | many | TRBV27 | TGTGCCAGCAGTCCACAGGGGCCCAACGAGCAGTACTTC | CASSPQGPNEQYF
- | TRBJ2-7 | - | TRBV14 | TGTGCCAGCAGCCAAGAGTGGACAGACCCGCTCCACGAGCAGTACTTC | CASSQEWTDPLHEQYF
- | TRBJ2-6 | many | TRBV7-2 | TGTGCCAGCAGCTTACAGGGAAGGTCTGGGGCCAACGTCCTGACTTTC | CASSLQGRSGANVLTF
- | TRBJ1-2 | many | TRBV7-2 | TGTGCCAGCAGCCAAGGACGGAGCTATGGCTACACCTTC | CASSQGRSYGYTF
TRBD1 | TRBJ1-5 | few | TRBV27 | TGTGCCAGCAGGCTGGGGACAGGCCTTGATTCGAATCAGCCCCAGCATTTT | CASRLGTGLDSNQPQHF